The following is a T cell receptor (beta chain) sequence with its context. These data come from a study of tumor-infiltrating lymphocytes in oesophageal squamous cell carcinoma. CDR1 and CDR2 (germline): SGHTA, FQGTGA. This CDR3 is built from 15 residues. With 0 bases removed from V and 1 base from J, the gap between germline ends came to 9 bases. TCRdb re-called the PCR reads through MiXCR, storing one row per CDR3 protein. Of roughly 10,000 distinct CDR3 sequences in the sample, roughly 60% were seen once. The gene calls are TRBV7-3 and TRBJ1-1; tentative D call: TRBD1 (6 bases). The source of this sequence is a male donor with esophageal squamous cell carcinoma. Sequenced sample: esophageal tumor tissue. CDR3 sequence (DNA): TGTGCCAGCAGCTTAACGGGAGGGGGGAACACTGAAGCTTTCTTT. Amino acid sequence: CASSLTGGGNTEAFF.